A single sample gave rise to the 30 T cell receptor beta chains below, sequenced in a study of blood T cell repertoires in COVID-19. Method: immunoSEQ multiplex PCR; TCRdb's copy keeps in-frame clones and lacks some. The table lists some 150,000 clones, 87% of them singletons, with 2% to 2.5% in the top ten. The specimen was peripheral blood. These receptors were taken from a man in his forties or fifties with active COVID-19.

The chain carries TRBV4-1 and TRBJ1-4, with D possibly being TRBD1 (5 bases). Germline V gene lookup returns CDR1 MGHRA and CDR2 YSYEKL. V was trimmed by 0 bases and J by 7 bases, leaving 12 bases between them. The length of the CDR3 is 15 residues. The CDR3 is CASSQEGGITEKLFF. In DNA form, the CDR3 reads TGCGCCAGCAGCCAAGAGGGGGGAATCACTGAAAAACTGTTTTTT.

The V call is TRBV3-1 (or the pseudogene TRBV3-2), the J call TRBJ1-1; 8 bases align to TRBD1. The CDR3 is made up of 17 amino acids. With 4 bases clipped from V and 0 bases from J, the junction kept 10 bases outside the gene matches. In germline, CDR1 is LGHDT, CDR2 YNNKEL (reference sequence). CDR3 loop: CASSLRGQGGVNTEAFF. The CDR3 DNA reads TGTGCCAGCAGCCTCAGAGGACAGGGAGGTGTGAACACTGAAGCTTTCTTT.

The chain employs TRBV6-1 and TRBJ2-7, with D possibly matching TRBD2 (6 bases). This CDR3 is 14 amino acids long. Germline assignment: CDR1 MNHNS and CDR2 SASEGT. Trimming took 1 base from V and 4 from J, leaving 11 bases between them. The CDR3 protein is CASSEGPGRYEQYF. Here the CDR3 DNA reads TGTGCCAGCAGTGAAGGACCAGGGAGGTACGAGCAGTACTTC.

The rearrangement links TRBV30 to TRBJ1-5, with 8 bases fitting TRBD1. Germline CDR1 and CDR2: GTSNPN and SVGIG (reference sequence). With 3 bases clipped from V and 2 bases from J, the junction kept 3 bases outside the gene matches. The CDR3 length is 14 residues. CDR3 coding DNA: TGTGCCTGGAGCGTGGACAGGGGCAATCAGCCCCAGCATTTT. Translation gives CAWSVDRGNQPQHF. Using reference TRBV30 and TRBJ1-5 for the parts outside the CDR3, the full variable domain is SQTIHQWPATLVQPVGSPLSLECTVEGTSNPNLYWYRQAAGRGLQLLFYSVGIGQISSEVPQNLSASRPQDRQFILSSKKLLLSDSGFYLCAWSVDRGNQPQHFGDGTRLSIL.

This chain connects TRBV4-1 to TRBJ2-5; D is perhaps TRBD1 (6 bases). Trimming left V 1 base short and J 5 bases short, with 20 bases between. Germline V lookup: CDR1 MGHRA, CDR2 YSYEKL. CDR3 size: 17 residues. Here the CDR3 DNA reads TGCGCCAGCAGCCAAGGGGGGCAACGAAGGGGCCGGGAGACCCAGTACTTC. This sequence encodes CASSQGGQRRGRETQYF.

The V call is TRBV29-1, the J call TRBJ1-1; 7 nucleotides agree with TRBD1. J was trimmed by 1 base and V by 8 bases; bases with no gene match: 7. The CDR3 sequence is 13 residues long. CDR1 is SQVTM and CDR2 is ANQGSEA in the germline V gene. The CDR3 reads CSSRTGRNTEAFF. The DNA of the CDR3 is TGCAGCTCTAGGACAGGACGGAACACTGAAGCTTTCTTT.

This clone was observed a few times. The J gene is TRBJ2-7, the V gene TRBV20-1; TRBD2 might be the D (5 bases). This CDR3 is built from 11 residues. Between the trimmed V and J ends, which lost 5 bases and 5 bases, there was a span of 10 bases. Germline CDR1 and CDR2: DFQATT and SNEGSKA (reference sequence). CDR3 DNA sequence: TGCAGTGCTCAGAGGGTCCACGAGCAGTACTTC. It translates to CSAQRVHEQYF.

The V and J genes are TRBV2 and TRBJ1-1, with D possibly matching TRBD1 (6 bases). The V gene lost 6 bases and the J gene lost 5 bases, with 10 bases spanning the gap. Germline V gene data show CDR1 as SNHLY and CDR2 as FYNNEI. The CDR3 has 12 residues. In nucleotides, the CDR3 is TGTGCCAGCAGGGAGGGGGGGACTGAAGCTTTCTTT. Translating it yields CASREGGTEAFF.

V and J are TRBV9 and TRBJ1-2; TRBD1 matches 7 bases. V dropped 4 bases and J dropped 4; count of bases not matched to a gene: 10. Germline assignment: CDR1 SGDLS and CDR2 YYNGEE. This CDR3 region has 15 residues. CDR3 region: CASSMGPQGVYGYTF. The CDR3 DNA follows: TGTGCCAGCAGCATGGGACCCCAGGGGGTCTATGGCTACACCTTC.

The chain recombines TRBV9 with TRBJ1-3; 9 bases map to TRBD1. Germline V gene data show CDR1 as SGDLS and CDR2 as YYNGEE. CDR3 size: 16 residues. Trimming at V came to 3 bases and at J to 1 base, leaving 5 bases not matched to a gene. CDR3 region: CASSARQGVSGNTIYF. The CDR3 coding sequence is TGTGCCAGCAGCGCAAGACAGGGGGTGTCTGGAAACACCATATATTTT.

This clone appeared a single time. The J gene is TRBJ1-2, the V gene TRBV2; D remains unclear. The V gene's germline CDR1 is SNHLY and CDR2 FYNNEI. The V end lost 1 base, the J end lost 4 bases, and 13 bases lay between the germline ends. The CDR3 has 15 residues. In DNA, the CDR3 is TGTGCCAGCAGTGAAGGGTTGGCGGGATCCTATGGCTACACCTTC. It specifies CASSEGLAGSYGYTF.

This sequence joins TRBV6-5 and TRBJ2-3; D unclear. Trimming removed 2 bases from V and 2 bases from J, with 5 bases in between. Germline V gene data show CDR1 as MNHEY and CDR2 as SVGAGI. This CDR3 contains 13 residues. Here the CDR3 reads CASSYPNTDTQYF. For the CDR3, the DNA is TGTGCCAGCAGTTACCCTAACACAGATACGCAGTATTTT.

About this clone itself: Other DNA sequences within the sample encode an identical CDR3. The chain couples TRBV18 to TRBJ1-1, with TRBD1 matching 7 bases. In germline, CDR1 is KGHSH, CDR2 LQKENI. The J segment lost 4 bases and the V segment lost 3 bases, leaving 2 bases of the junction unmatched. This CDR3 is built from 13 residues. CDR3: CASSPQGGTEAFF. CDR3 DNA sequence: TGTGCCAGCTCACCTCAGGGGGGCACTGAAGCTTTCTTT.

The chain has TRBV6-5 and TRBJ1-2, with D maybe TRBD1 (5 bases). V shed 11 bases and J shed 6 bases, with 13 bases lying between them. The CDR3 has 11 residues. The germline CDR1 and CDR2 sequences are MNHEY and SVGAGI. CDR3 bases: TGTGCCTGTACGGCAGGGAATGGCTACACCTTC. Its translation: CACTAGNGYTF.

There are a few counts of this clone. The genes are TRBV27 and TRBJ1-1, with 10 bases that match TRBD1. The germline V gene has CDR1 MNHEY and CDR2 SMNVEV (reference sequence). V shed 6 bases, J shed 1 base, and the junction held 5 bases outside the gene matches. There are 15 residues in the CDR3. CDR3 DNA sequence: TGTGCCAGCAGAGGGACAGGGGAGGGGAACACTGAAGCTTTCTTT. This encodes CASRGTGEGNTEAFF.

The chain uses TRBV5-4 and TRBJ1-2, with 9 positions matching TRBD1. This CDR3 comprises 15 residues. The V gene end was trimmed by 3 bases and the J gene end by 5 bases; junction bases not matched to a gene: 8. In germline, CDR1 is SGHNT, CDR2 YYREEE (reference sequence). CDR3 loop: CASSSGQGPPYGYTF. In DNA, the CDR3 is TGTGCCAGCAGCTCCGGACAGGGGCCCCCATATGGCTACACCTTC.

V is TRBV14 and J is TRBJ1-2, with unresolved D. The CDR3 is 13 residues long. Trimming took 1 base from V and 6 from J, leaving 9 bases between them. Germline V lookup: CDR1 SGHDN, CDR2 FVKESK. Here the CDR3 reads CASSQAPGNGYTF. The CDR3 nucleotides read TGTGCCAGCAGCCAAGCTCCGGGGAATGGCTACACCTTC.

This clone has just one count. V usage is TRBV2 and J usage is TRBJ2-5, with D uncertain. The germline V gene has CDR1 SNHLY and CDR2 FYNNEI. V lost 4 bases to trimming and J lost 3 bases, with 6 bases between them. CDR3 length: 12 residues. DNA of the CDR3: TGTGCCAGCAGTGGGGCAGAAGAGACCCAGTACTTC. Protein sequence: CASSGAEETQYF.

This clone was recorded once. The J gene is TRBJ1-1, the V gene TRBV4-3; tentatively, D is TRBD1 (6 bases). The CDR3 totals 16 residues. CDR1 and CDR2 from the germline V gene are LGHNA and YSLEER. Trimming shortened V by 0 bases and J by 1 base, and 12 bases separated the two germline ends. The CDR3 protein is CASSQEAGAGNTEAFF. The CDR3 DNA reads TGCGCCAGCAGCCAAGAGGCGGGGGCAGGGAACACTGAAGCTTTCTTT.

V usage is TRBV28 and J usage is TRBJ2-7, with 8 bases lining up with TRBD1. The CDR3 sequence is 15 residues long. Germline V CDR1 and CDR2: MDHEN, SYDVKM. The ends lost 4 bases at V and 0 bases at J; junction bases unmatched: 5. CDR3 DNA sequence: TGTGCCAGCAGTTGGGACAGGACTTCCTCCTACGAGCAGTACTTC. This translates into CASSWDRTSSYEQYF.

This clone was detected once. The chain combines TRBV9 with TRBJ1-2; D gene uncertain. The V gene's germline CDR1 is SGDLS and CDR2 YYNGEE. The CDR3 loop spans 11 amino acids. Trimming stripped 3 bases from V and 6 bases from J, with 6 bases between. The CDR3 nucleotides are TGTGCCAGCAGCGGCCGGGATGGCTACACCTTC. Translating gives CASSGRDGYTF. The variable domain in full, with the rest retrieved from reference TRBV9 and TRBJ1-2, is DSGVTQTPKHLITATGQRVTLRCSPRSGDLSVYWYQQSLDQGLQFLIQYYNGEERAKGNILERFSAQQFPDLHSELNLSSLELGDSALYFCASSGRDGYTFGSGTRLTVV.

J is TRBJ2-2 and V is TRBV5-1, with 9 bases lining up with TRBD1. Unmatched junction bases numbered 5, after V lost 4 bases and J lost 4 bases. Germline-derived CDR1 and CDR2 are SGHRS and YFSETQ. The CDR3 extends over 15 amino acids. The CDR3 region is CASSEGQGGTGELFF. CDR3 nucleotides: TGCGCCAGCAGCGAGGGACAGGGAGGCACCGGGGAGCTGTTTTTT.

The chain uses TRBV3-1 (or the pseudogene TRBV3-2) and TRBJ1-1, with 8 bases matching TRBD1. This CDR3 spans 20 amino acids. With 4 bases clipped from V and 5 bases from J, the junction kept 24 bases outside the gene matches. Per germline, CDR1 LGHDT and CDR2 YNNKEL (reference sequence). CDR3 nucleotides: TGTGCCAGCAGCCTATCCCGACAGGGGCAGGGAGCCCGACCGCGGACTGAAGCTTTCTTT. Encoded protein: CASSLSRQGQGARPRTEAFF.

This clone showed up just once. The chain combines TRBV13 with TRBJ1-4; possibly TRBD1 for D (6 bases). The CDR3 is 16 amino acids. In germline, CDR1 is PRHDT, CDR2 FYEKMQ (reference sequence). Trimming stripped 5 bases from V and 8 bases from J, with 21 bases between. The CDR3 DNA sequence: TGTGCCAGCAGCCTCGGTGGGTCAGGGGTCCGGGAAAAACTGTTTTTT. Amino acid sequence: CASSLGGSGVREKLFF.

V is TRBV3-1 (or the pseudogene TRBV3-2) and J is TRBJ1-3, with D unclear. The ends were cut back, 4 bases at V and 4 bases at J, with 11 bases in the middle. CDR3 size: 14 residues. Germline V gene lookup returns CDR1 LGHDT and CDR2 YNNKEL (reference sequence). The CDR3 DNA is TGTGCCAGCAGCCCGGCGGGTCTCGGAAACACCATATATTTT. Translation: CASSPAGLGNTIYF.

J is TRBJ1-3 and V is TRBV30; 7 nucleotides line up with TRBD1. Germline V gene data show CDR1 as GTSNPN and CDR2 as SVGIG (reference sequence). The J segment lost 12 bases and the V segment lost 2 bases, leaving 13 bases of the junction unmatched. The length of the CDR3 is 14 residues. The DNA for the CDR3 is TGTGCCTGGAGTCGGGCCCAGGGGGTTGGTATCATATATTTT. Translating gives CAWSRAQGVGIIYF.

The chain links TRBV27 to TRBJ2-3; no clear D. V dropped 6 bases and J dropped 4 bases, with 8 bases sitting between them. Germline V gene sequence: CDR1 MNHEY, CDR2 SMNVEV (reference sequence). The CDR3 consists of 12 residues. The CDR3 sequence is CASSTEADTQYF. CDR3 nucleotides: TGTGCCAGCAGCACCGAGGCAGATACGCAGTATTTT.

In nucleotides, the CDR3 is TGTGCCAGCAGTTTAACGGGAGGGCAGCCCCAGCATTTT. The encoded protein is CASSLTGGQPQHF. The chain employs TRBV12-3 or TRBV12-4 and TRBJ1-5; D remains unclear. Deletions cut 2 bases from V and 7 bases from J, with 9 bases between. The CDR3 has 13 residues.

This chain uses TRBV5-5 with TRBJ1-1; 8 nucleotides line up with TRBD1. The CDR3 is made up of 15 amino acids. Germline V gene data show CDR1 as SGHKS and CDR2 as YYEKEE (reference sequence). Losses at the gene ends were 4 bases for V and 4 bases for J; bases not matched to a gene: 9. DNA for the CDR3: TGTGCCAGCAGCCCTTTTCAGGGGGCGACCACTGAAGCTTTCTTT. Protein: CASSPFQGATTEAFF.

The chain has TRBV12-1 and TRBJ2-1; the table's D call of TRBD1 was not tested on the DNA. TRBV12-1 is a known pseudogene. The CDR3 covers 15 residues. CDR3 in DNA: TGTGCCAGCAGCCCCACTCGGGACAGAATCAATGAGCAGTTCTTC. It specifies CASSPTRDRINEQFF.